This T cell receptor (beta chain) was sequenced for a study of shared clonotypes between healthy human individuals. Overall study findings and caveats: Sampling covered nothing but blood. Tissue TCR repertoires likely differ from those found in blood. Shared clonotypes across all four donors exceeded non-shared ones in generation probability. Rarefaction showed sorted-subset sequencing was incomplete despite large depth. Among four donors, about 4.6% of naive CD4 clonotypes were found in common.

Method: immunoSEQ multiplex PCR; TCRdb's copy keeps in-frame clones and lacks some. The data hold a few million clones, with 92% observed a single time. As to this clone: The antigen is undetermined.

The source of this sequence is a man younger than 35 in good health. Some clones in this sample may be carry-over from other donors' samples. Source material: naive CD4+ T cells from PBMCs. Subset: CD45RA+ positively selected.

The CDR3 DNA reads as TGTGCCAGCACGGGACAGAGTCAAAATACGCAGTATTTT. It codes for CASTGQSQNTQYF. The J gene is TRBJ2-3, the V gene TRBV6-5; 7 bases line up with TRBD1. The V gene's germline CDR1 is MNHEY and CDR2 SVGAGI. The length of the CDR3 is 13 residues. J was trimmed by 7 bases and V by 7 bases; bases with no gene match: 8.